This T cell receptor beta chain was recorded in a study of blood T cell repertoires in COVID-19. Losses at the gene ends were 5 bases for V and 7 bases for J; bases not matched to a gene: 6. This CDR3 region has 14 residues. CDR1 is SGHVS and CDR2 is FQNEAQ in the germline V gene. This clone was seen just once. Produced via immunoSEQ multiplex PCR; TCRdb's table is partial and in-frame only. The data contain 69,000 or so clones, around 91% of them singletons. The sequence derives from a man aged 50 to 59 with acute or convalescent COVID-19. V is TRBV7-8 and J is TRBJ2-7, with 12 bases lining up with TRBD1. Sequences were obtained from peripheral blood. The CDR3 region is CASSPGQGAWEQYF. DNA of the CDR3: TGTGCCAGCAGCCCGGGACAGGGGGCGTGGGAGCAGTACTTC.